A single sample gave rise to the 17 T cell receptor beta chains below, sequenced in a study of blood T cell repertoires in COVID-19. Clones were read by immunoSEQ multiplex PCR, and TCRdb kept only the in-frame ones, dropping some. The sample contains about 220,000 clones, over 75% of which appear only once. The material sequenced was peripheral blood. Receptors were obtained from a man aged 40-49 years with active or convalescent COVID-19.

The gene calls are TRBV21-1 and TRBJ1-2. TRBV21-1 is described as a pseudogene. The CDR3 is 12 amino acids. CDR3 coding DNA: TGTGCCAGCCTCGGACTTTCCTATGGCTACACCTTC. Translated: CASLGLSYGYTF.

As concerns this clone: A much larger clone differs from this one at a single base, so this may be a read error. The J gene is TRBJ2-1, the V gene TRBV7-3, with TRBD2 matching over 13 bases. Germline V CDR1 and CDR2: SGHTA, FQGTGA. J lost 12 bases, V lost 5 bases, and 13 bases had no gene match. CDR3 size: 16 residues. The CDR3 coding sequence is TGTGCCAGCAGCGCCCAAGGACTAGCGGGAGATCATGGGCAGTTCTTC. It encodes CASSAQGLAGDHGQFF.

This clone was found once. The chain links TRBV5-1 to TRBJ2-3, with 14 bases aligning to TRBD2. The germline CDR1 and CDR2 sequences are SGHRS and YFSETQ. The V and J ends lost 2 bases and 0 bases, in that order; junction bases with no gene match: 5. The CDR3 loop spans 18 amino acids. The CDR3 DNA reads TGCGCCAGCAGCTTAAGACTAGCGGGGGGGCCCAGCACAGATACGCAGTATTTT. Amino acid sequence: CASSLRLAGGPSTDTQYF.

This rearrangement joins TRBV18 to TRBJ1-3; 9 positions agree with TRBD1. The CDR3 spans 17 residues. Germline V gene lookup returns CDR1 KGHSH and CDR2 LQKENI. Trimming cost V 1 base and J 4 bases; bases outside gene matches: 8. The CDR3 DNA is TGTGCCAGCTCACCACGGGGGCCGGGACAGGGAGGAAACACCATATATTTT. Translated: CASSPRGPGQGGNTIYF. Combining the CDR3 with reference TRBV18 and TRBJ1-3 gives the whole variable domain NAGVMQNPRHLVRRRGQEARLRCSPMKGHSHVYWYRQLPEEGLKFMVYLQKENIIDESGMPKERFSAEFPKEGPSILRIQQVVRGDSAAYFCASSPRGPGQGGNTIYFGEGSWLTVV.

The chain couples TRBV27 to TRBJ1-1, with TRBD1 matching over 7 bases. V was clipped by 4 bases and J by 1 base; unmatched bases: 9. CDR1 and CDR2 (germline): MNHEY, SMNVEV (reference sequence). The CDR3 length is 16 residues. The CDR3, as DNA: TGTGCCAGCAGTTCCGACCTACAGGGGTCGAACACTGAAGCTTTCTTT. It specifies CASSSDLQGSNTEAFF.

This chain joins TRBV21-1 and TRBJ2-1; the table's D call, TRBD2, has no DNA check behind it. TRBV21-1 corresponds to a pseudogene. The CDR3 is made up of 16 amino acids. DNA of the CDR3: TGTGCCAGCAGCAAAATCAGGGCAGCGGGGGCGAGTGAGCAGTTCTTC. This gives the protein CASSKIRAAGASEQFF.

The chain links TRBV10-3 to TRBJ2-3; TRBD2 matches at 8 bases. V was clipped by 4 bases and J by 2 bases; unmatched bases: 5. There are 15 residues in the CDR3. Germline assignment: CDR1 ENHRY and CDR2 SYGVKD. The chain's CDR3 is CAISGIAGPTDTQYF. Written as DNA, the CDR3 is TGTGCCATCAGTGGTATAGCGGGGCCCACAGATACGCAGTATTTT.

This chain joins TRBV3-1 (or the pseudogene TRBV3-2) and TRBJ2-1, with 10 positions matching TRBD2. CDR3 length: 16 residues. The germline V gene has CDR1 LGHDT and CDR2 YNNKEL (reference sequence). Unmatched junction bases numbered 6, after V lost 1 base and J lost 6 bases. The CDR3 DNA sequence: TGTGCCAGCAGCCAAGGCCTCAGCGGGGGGGCCAATGAGCAGTTCTTC. Translation gives CASSQGLSGGANEQFF.

The chain is built from TRBV24-1 and TRBJ2-1, with 11 bases identical to TRBD1. The CDR3 is 16 amino acids. Trimming at V came to 4 bases and at J to 5 bases, leaving 6 bases not matched to a gene. Germline CDR1 reads KGHDR; CDR2 reads SFDVKD. The CDR3 sequence is CATSDPGQGADNEQFF. In DNA, the CDR3 is TGTGCCACCAGTGACCCCGGACAGGGGGCGGACAATGAGCAGTTCTTC.

The chain is built from TRBV2 and TRBJ1-1, with D unclear. V lost 10 bases, J lost 0 bases, and 12 bases lay in between. The CDR3 loop spans 13 amino acids. CDR1 SNHLY and CDR2 FYNNEI come from the germline V gene. CDR3 residues: CANRRSMNTEAFF. The CDR3 nucleotides read TGTGCCAACCGCCGGTCGATGAACACTGAAGCTTTCTTT. The full variable domain, completed using reference TRBV2 and TRBJ1-1, is EPEVTQTPSHQVTQMGQEVILRCVPISNHLYFYWYRQILGQKVEFLVSFYNNEISEKSEIFDDQFSVERPDGSNFTLKIRSTKLEDSAMYFCANRRSMNTEAFFGQGTRLTVV.

The chain joins TRBV10-1 to TRBJ2-1; the D gene is possibly TRBD2 (5 bases). Trimming stripped 6 bases from V and 0 bases from J, with 15 bases between. Per germline, CDR1 WNHNN and CDR2 SYGVQD (reference sequence). The CDR3 runs 16 residues. CDR3 DNA sequence: TGCGCCAGCAGCTCGGACTCACCGAGCTCCTACAATGAGCAGTTCTTC. This translates into CASSSDSPSSYNEQFF.

This chain connects TRBV27 to TRBJ1-6, with 8 bases lining up with TRBD1. The junction had 9 bases not matched to a gene; V was cut back by 6 bases and J by 8 bases. The CDR3 is 15 amino acids. CDR1 is MNHEY, CDR2 SMNVEV, per germline (reference sequence). The CDR3 DNA follows: TGTGCCAGCAGGTTTACGACAGGGGCTGATTCACCCCTCCACTTT. Translation: CASRFTTGADSPLHF.

The V gene is TRBV18, the J gene TRBJ2-7; the D gene is possibly TRBD1 (6 bases). The V end lost 2 bases, the J end lost 2 bases, and 13 bases lay between the germline ends. The length of the CDR3 is 15 residues. The V gene's germline CDR1 is KGHSH and CDR2 LQKENI. The CDR3 sequence: CASSPEGQSTYEQYF. The CDR3 DNA sequence: TGTGCCAGCTCACCAGAAGGACAGTCTACCTACGAGCAGTACTTC.

This clone was seen only once. The chain combines TRBV27 with TRBJ1-5, with a tentative D call TRBD1 (5 bases). The germline CDR1 and CDR2 sequences are MNHEY and SMNVEV (reference sequence). The CDR3 runs 16 residues. V was cut by 2 bases and J by 4 bases, with 15 bases left in between. The CDR3 DNA sequence: TGTGCCAGCAGTTTAATTGGTTACAGGCCTAATCAGCCCCAGCATTTT. This gives the protein CASSLIGYRPNQPQHF.

The V call is TRBV6-5, the J call TRBJ1-6; D may be TRBD1 (5 bases). V was clipped by 2 bases and J by 7 bases, with 15 bases between them. Per the germline V gene, CDR1 is MNHEY and CDR2 is SVGAGI. The CDR3 is 16 amino acids. CDR3 sequence (DNA): TGTGCCAGCAGTTACCGAATCGGACGGGGGAATTCACCCCTCCACTTT. Protein product: CASSYRIGRGNSPLHF.

The chain links TRBV29-1 to TRBJ1-2, with 7 bases aligning to TRBD1. Germline V gives CDR1 SQVTM, CDR2 ANQGSEA. Losses at the gene ends were 6 bases for V and 0 bases for J; bases not matched to a gene: 10. The CDR3 has 15 residues. CDR3 in DNA: TGCAGCGTCGGCAGACAGGGATCAGCTAACTATGGCTACACCTTC. This gives the protein CSVGRQGSANYGYTF. Variable domain in full (rest from reference TRBV29-1 and TRBJ1-2): SAVISQKPSRDICQRGTSLTIQCQVDSQVTMMFWYRQQPGQSLTLIATANQGSEATYESGFVIDKFPISRPNLTFSTLTVSNMSPEDSSIYLCSVGRQGSANYGYTFGSGTRLTVV.

The rearrangement joins TRBV24-1 to TRBJ2-1; 8 positions match TRBD2. With 2 bases clipped from V and 4 bases from J, the junction kept 6 bases outside the gene matches. Germline V CDR1 and CDR2: KGHDR, SFDVKD. The CDR3 loop spans 16 amino acids. The chain's CDR3 is CATSDWAGGIYNEQFF. CDR3 bases: TGTGCCACCAGTGATTGGGCGGGGGGAATATACAATGAGCAGTTCTTC.